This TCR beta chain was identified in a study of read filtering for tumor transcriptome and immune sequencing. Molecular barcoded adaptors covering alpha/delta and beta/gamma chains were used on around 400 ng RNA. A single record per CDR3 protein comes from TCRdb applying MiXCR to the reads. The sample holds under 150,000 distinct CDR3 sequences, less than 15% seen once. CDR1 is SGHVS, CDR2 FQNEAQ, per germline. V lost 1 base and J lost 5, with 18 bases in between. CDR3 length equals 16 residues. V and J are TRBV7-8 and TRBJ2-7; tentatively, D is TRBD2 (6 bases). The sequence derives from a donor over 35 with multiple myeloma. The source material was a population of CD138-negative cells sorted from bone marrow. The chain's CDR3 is CASSLEAGRGRHEQYF. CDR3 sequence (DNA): TGTGCCAGCAGCTTAGAAGCTGGGCGGGGCAGGCACGAGCAGTACTTC.